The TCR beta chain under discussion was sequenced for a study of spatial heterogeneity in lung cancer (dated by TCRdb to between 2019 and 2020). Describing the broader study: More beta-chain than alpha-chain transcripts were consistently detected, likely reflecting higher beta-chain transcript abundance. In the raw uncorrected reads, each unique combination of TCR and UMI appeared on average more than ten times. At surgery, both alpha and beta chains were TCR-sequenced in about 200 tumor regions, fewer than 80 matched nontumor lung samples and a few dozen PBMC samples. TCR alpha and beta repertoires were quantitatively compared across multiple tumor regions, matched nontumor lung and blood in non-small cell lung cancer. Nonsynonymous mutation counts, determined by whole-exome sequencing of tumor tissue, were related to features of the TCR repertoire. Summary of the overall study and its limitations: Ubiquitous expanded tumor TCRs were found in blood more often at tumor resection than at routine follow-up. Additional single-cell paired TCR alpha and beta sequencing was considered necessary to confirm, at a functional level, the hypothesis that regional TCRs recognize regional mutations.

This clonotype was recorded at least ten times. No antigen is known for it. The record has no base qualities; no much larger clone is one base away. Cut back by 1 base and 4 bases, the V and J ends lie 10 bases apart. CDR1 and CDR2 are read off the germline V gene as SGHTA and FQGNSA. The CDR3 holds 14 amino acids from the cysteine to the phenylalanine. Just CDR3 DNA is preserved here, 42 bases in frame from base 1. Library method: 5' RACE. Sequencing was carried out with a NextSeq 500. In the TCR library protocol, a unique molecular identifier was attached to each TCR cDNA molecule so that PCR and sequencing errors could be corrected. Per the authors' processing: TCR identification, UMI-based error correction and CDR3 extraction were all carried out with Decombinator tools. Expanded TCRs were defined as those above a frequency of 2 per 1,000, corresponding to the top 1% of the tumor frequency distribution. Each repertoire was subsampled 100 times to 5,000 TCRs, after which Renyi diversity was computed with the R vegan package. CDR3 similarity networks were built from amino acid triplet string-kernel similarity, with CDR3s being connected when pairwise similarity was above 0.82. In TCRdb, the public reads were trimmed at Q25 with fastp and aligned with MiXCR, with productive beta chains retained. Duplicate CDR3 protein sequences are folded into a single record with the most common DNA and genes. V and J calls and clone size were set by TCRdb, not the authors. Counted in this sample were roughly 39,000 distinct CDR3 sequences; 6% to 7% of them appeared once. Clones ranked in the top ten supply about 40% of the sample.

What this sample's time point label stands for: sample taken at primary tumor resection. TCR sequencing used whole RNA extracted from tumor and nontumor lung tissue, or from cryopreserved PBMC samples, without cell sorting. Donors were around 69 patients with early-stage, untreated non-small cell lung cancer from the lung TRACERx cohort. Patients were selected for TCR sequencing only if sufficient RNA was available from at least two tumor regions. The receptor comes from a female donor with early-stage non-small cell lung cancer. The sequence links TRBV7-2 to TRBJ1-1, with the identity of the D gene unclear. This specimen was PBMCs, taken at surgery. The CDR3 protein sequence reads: CASSLGVTATEAFF. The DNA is TGTGCCAGCAGCTTAGGAGTTACGGCCACTGAAGCTTTCTTT.